Given below is one T cell receptor (beta chain) in context. The data originate from a study of blood T cell repertoires in COVID-19. Original methodology: How many nucleated cells were present was estimated from reference gene primer amplification. Data came from immunoSEQ multiplex PCR; TCRdb stores just in-frame clones and leaves some out. V, J and clone size are taken as reported in that table, and D and trimming were inferred from the DNA itself. The sample gives roughly 240,000 clones, around 89% of which show up once; 0.87% is in the top ten. The CDR3 runs to 13 residues. The germline V and J ends were trimmed by 10 bases and 4 bases, with 17 bases remaining between them. Germline loops: CDR1 MDHEN, CDR2 SYDVKM. Study members were between about 18 and 90 years old and lived in 24 US regions.

The chain has TRBV28 and TRBJ2-7; TRBD1 is a possible D gene (5 bases). The clonotype was recovered from a man aged 50-59 years who had been exposed to COVID-19. Sequencing was done on a sample of PBMCs or T cells enriched from blood (not recorded which). The CDR3 DNA reads as TGTGCCACCGGACACCAGCGACGATACGAGCAGTACGTC. Amino acids: CATGHQRRYEQYV.